This T cell receptor (beta chain) came from a study of T cell responses to AZD1222 COVID-19 vaccine. Notes on this clone: Its specificity is not known.

Sequenced by immunoSEQ multiplex PCR; TCRdb stores in-frame clones only, minus some. The table records roughly 89,000 clones, roughly 88% of them present only once. Study outcomes and limitations: The donors showed a predominance of white British ancestry and of females, with possible underestimation of clonal diversity.

The input for sequencing was peripheral blood, taken on day 0 of MenACWY control vaccination. The clonotype comes from an adult in good health.

The CDR3 spells CASSRAGNTEAFF. CDR3 DNA sequence: TGTGCCAGCAGTCGGGCAGGGAACACTGAAGCTTTCTTT. The V call is TRBV27, the J call TRBJ1-1; no definite D call. The germline CDR1 and CDR2 sequences are MNHEY and SMNVEV (reference sequence). The CDR3 totals 13 residues. V was pared by 5 bases and J by 1 base, with 8 bases between.